This T cell receptor beta chain was captured by sequencing in a study of PD-L1 blockade in urothelial cancer (dated by TCRdb to about 2017). The study in broad terms: Every patient began therapy in 2014 and was given atezolizumab 1,200 mg intravenously every 3 weeks. About 85% of the roughly 29 patients were identified as males with urothelial cancer of bladder origin, and a prior smoking history was reported by 18 of 29 patients. An ECOG performance status of 0 or 1 was recorded for the patients, and 0 to 3 prior chemotherapy regimens had been received by the patients. Blood samples were analyzed at two time points: 3 weeks after treatment start (second dose) and 6 weeks after treatment start. Blood samples gave a median of around 140,000 T cells and approximately 80,000 unique TCRs, with a median clonality of 0.080. The study, an exploratory multi-omic analysis, examined somatic, immune and clinical correlates of response to PD-L1 blockade with atezolizumab in urothelial cancer. Pretreatment tumor samples, along with matched peripheral blood collected serially before and after atezolizumab treatment, underwent TCR sequencing. Durable clinical benefit meant progression-free survival longer than 6 months, and TCR features were also tested against progression-free and overall survival. In the same patients, whole exome sequencing and RNA sequencing of pretreatment tumors were performed in addition to TCR sequencing. Durable clinical benefit was achieved by nine patients and was not achieved by 20 patients. Approximately 29 patients had pretreatment blood TCR-seq, some 25 had at least one posttreatment blood collection, and some 25 had tumor TCR-seq.

The sample's time point, from its label and the paper: peripheral blood 6 weeks after treatment start. The cohort included 25 to 30 patients with locally advanced or metastatic urothelial carcinoma who were treated at Memorial Sloan Kettering on a trial protocol. Peripheral blood mononuclear cells were collected pretreatment and during treatment, with between 1 and 8 total time points obtained per patient. The Qiagen DNeasy Blood extraction kit was used to purify genomic DNA from total PBMCs and from tumor samples. PBMCs were collected pretreatment and during treatment, and were isolated and stored as previously described. Beyond this particular receptor, the publication reports: Improved progression-free and overall survival was found to be associated with pretreatment peripheral blood TCR clonality below the median. At 3 weeks after the start of treatment, tumor-associated TCR clones in peripheral blood had expanded more in patients with durable benefit (n of about 22, p = 0.022). Because the sample size was small (n of about 29) and many exploratory analyses were performed, the results are intended to be hypothesis-generating.

Its CDR3 holds 16 amino acids, cysteine through phenylalanine. CDR3 DNA only is kept here, 48 bases in frame from base 1. Cut back by 2 bases and 0 bases, the V and J ends lie 14 bases apart. The germline V gene (reference sequence) yields GTSNPN for CDR1 and SVGIG for CDR2. Of note for this clone: The antigen this receptor binds is unknown. No much larger clone is present one base from it, and per-base qualities are unavailable.

Each PCR received spiked-in synthetic TCR analog templates so that absolute template abundance could be estimated from read counts. The immunoSEQ assay was used to amplify TCRbeta CDR3 regions from genomic DNA with bias-controlled V and J gene primers. Rearranged TCRbeta segments were sequenced at approximately 20X coverage. From the authors' description of their analysis: Clustering was used to correct sequencing errors, and CDR3s were annotated against IMGT so that V, D and J genes could be assigned. Out-of-frame and stop-codon sequences were excluded, and only productive TCRbeta rearrangements were used in downstream analyses. Clonality was calculated as one minus the Shannon entropy normalized by the log of the number of unique productive sequences. Fisher's exact test with Benjamini-Hochberg correction, at a threshold of adjusted p below 0.01, was used to find clones that differed between time points or between blood and tumor. Sourced from immuneACCESS, this table was stored by TCRdb with only in-frame sequences that have V and J called. A share of the clones is absent; for the studies checked, an unresolved V gene accounts for under half, and the remainder has no known explanation. The DNA was the basis for D and trimming; V, J and clone size are from that table. The sample records some 120,000 clones, about 82% of which are singletons. 2.4% of the sample rests with the top ten.

The rearranged segments are TRBV30 and TRBJ1-3, with the D gene uncertain. This specimen was PBMCs, taken around atezolizumab (anti-PD-L1) treatment. This sequence was found in a man aged 45-65 years with urothelial cancer. The CDR3 region: CAWSKRRRNSGNTIYF. At the DNA level, the sequence is TGTGCCTGGAGTAAGCGACGGAGAAACTCTGGAAACACCATATATTTT. With the portions outside the CDR3 filled from the reference TRBV30 and TRBJ1-3 genes, the complete variable region becomes SQTIHQWPATLVQPVGSPLSLECTVEGTSNPNLYWYRQAAGRGLQLLFYSVGIGQISSEVPQNLSASRPQDRQFILSSKKLLLSDSGFYLCAWSKRRRNSGNTIYFGEGSWLTVV.